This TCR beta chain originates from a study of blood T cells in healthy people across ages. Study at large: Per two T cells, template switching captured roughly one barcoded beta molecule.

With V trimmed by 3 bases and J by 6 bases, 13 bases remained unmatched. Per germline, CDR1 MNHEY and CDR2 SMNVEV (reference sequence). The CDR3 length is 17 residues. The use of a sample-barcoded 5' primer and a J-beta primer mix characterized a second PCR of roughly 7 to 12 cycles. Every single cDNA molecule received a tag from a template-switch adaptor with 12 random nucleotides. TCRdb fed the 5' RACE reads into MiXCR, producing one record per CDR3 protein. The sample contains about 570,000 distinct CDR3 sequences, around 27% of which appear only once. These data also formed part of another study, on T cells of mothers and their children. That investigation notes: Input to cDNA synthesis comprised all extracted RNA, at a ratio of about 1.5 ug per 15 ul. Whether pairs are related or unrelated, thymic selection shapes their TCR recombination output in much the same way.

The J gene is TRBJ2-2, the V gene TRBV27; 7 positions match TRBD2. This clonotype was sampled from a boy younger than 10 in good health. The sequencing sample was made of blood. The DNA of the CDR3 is TGTGCCAGCAGTTTTTCGGGCGGGAGAATCGGGGCCGGGGAGCTGTTTTTT. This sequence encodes CASSFSGGRIGAGELFF.